These T cell receptor beta chains were read from a single sample in a study of blood T cell repertoires in COVID-19. The method was immunoSEQ multiplex PCR; TCRdb's version includes in-frame clones alone and lacks a portion of them. The table includes over 150,000 clones, around 84% detected once. The sequencing sample was made of peripheral blood. These receptors came from a woman aged 55-75 years with COVID-19, enrolled during active disease. Both conserved end residues are part of each CDR3. Each record gives: V gene, J gene, D gene, CDR3 protein, CDR3 DNA. A D gene is named only where the DNA matches it firmly.

TRBV7-3	TRBJ1-6	NA	CASRSAGPGDSPLHF	TGTGCCAGCAGGTCAGCAGGACCAGGGGATTCACCCCTCCACTTT
TRBV7-2	TRBJ1-2	NA	CASSPMTALRNYGYTF	TGTGCCAGCAGCCCTATGACAGCGCTAAGGAACTATGGCTACACCTTC
TRBV3-1/TRBV3-2	TRBJ1-1	NA	CASSLGGTNTEAFF	TGTGCCAGCAGCCTCGGCGGGACGAACACTGAAGCTTTCTTT
TRBV5-8	TRBJ1-6	NA	CASSFLSNSPLHF	TGTGCCAGCAGCTTTCTCAGTAATTCACCCCTCCACTTT
TRBV7-3	TRBJ1-2	NA	CASKLPSGNGYTF	TGTGCCAGCAAGCTTCCCTCAGGGAATGGCTACACCTTC
TRBV16	TRBJ2-3	TRBD1	CASSLGQGILNTQYF	TGTGCCAGCAGCCTCGGACAGGGGATCTTAAATACGCAGTATTTT
TRBV5-8	TRBJ2-3	TRBD2	CASSLGVAGAYTDTQYF	TGTGCCAGCAGCTTGGGGGTAGCGGGGGCCTACACAGATACGCAGTATTTT
TRBV10-2	TRBJ1-1	NA	CASSEFTGNTEAFF	TGCGCCAGCAGTGAGTTCACAGGGAACACTGAAGCTTTCTTT
TRBV6-5	TRBJ1-5	NA	CASSRANQPQHF	TGTGCCAGCAGCAGGGCCAATCAGCCCCAGCATTTT
TRBV7-3	TRBJ2-2	NA	CASSLTSTGELFF	TGTGCCAGCAGCTTAACCTCCACCGGGGAGCTGTTTTTT
TRBV6-6	TRBJ2-5	NA	CASSPRGAGRRETQYF	TGTGCCAGCAGCCCCCGGGGGGCGGGCAGGAGAGAGACCCAGTACTTC
TRBV7-9	TRBJ1-1	TRBD1	CASSLTGDVNTEAFF	TGTGCCAGCAGCTTGACAGGGGATGTGAACACTGAAGCTTTCTTT
TRBV7-6	TRBJ1-2	NA	CASSLAVHPLGEGYTF	TGTGCCAGCAGCTTAGCGGTACATCCCTTAGGAGAAGGCTACACCTTC